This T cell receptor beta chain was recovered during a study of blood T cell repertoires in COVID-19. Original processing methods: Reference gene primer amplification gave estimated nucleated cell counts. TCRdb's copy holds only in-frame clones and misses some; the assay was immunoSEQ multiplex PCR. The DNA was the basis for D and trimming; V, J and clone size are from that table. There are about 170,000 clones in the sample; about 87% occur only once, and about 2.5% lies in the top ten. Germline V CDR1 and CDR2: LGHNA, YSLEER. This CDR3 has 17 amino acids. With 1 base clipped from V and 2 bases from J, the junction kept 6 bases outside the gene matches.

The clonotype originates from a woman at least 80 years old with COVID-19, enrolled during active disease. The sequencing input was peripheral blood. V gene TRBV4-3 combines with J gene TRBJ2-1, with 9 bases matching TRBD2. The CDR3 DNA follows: TGCGCCAGCAGCCAAGTAGGCGGGAGGGGAACCTACAATGAGCAGTTCTTC. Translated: CASSQVGGRGTYNEQFF.